This TCR beta chain was sequenced for a study of early T cells in non-severe SARS-CoV-2 infection. The overall study: Chains were not paired, and sequencing was done on bulk RNA from unsorted whole blood. The study, taken as a whole, reports: Matching with VDJdb favored anti-spike CD8 responses (missing private and CD4 specificities).

Tagging with unique molecular identifiers was applied to individual cDNA molecules. TCRdb reprocessed the 5' RACE reads via MiXCR and lists one record per CDR3 protein. The sample records 80,000 to 95,000 distinct CDR3 sequences, 14% to 15% being singletons. Germline-derived CDR1 and CDR2 are SEHNR and FQNEAQ (reference sequence). The CDR3 covers 16 residues. V lost 1 base, J lost 0 bases, and 11 bases lay in between. This clonotype occurred a few times. Its antigen remains unknown. This clonotype originated in an adult who was a healthcare worker with PCR-confirmed SARS-CoV-2 infection or an uninfected control (not recorded which). The rearrangement joins TRBV7-9 to TRBJ2-3; weak D call: TRBD2 (6 bases). Sequencing was performed on whole blood. This CDR3 reads CASSLESAGSTDTQYF. The CDR3 DNA reads TGTGCCAGCAGCTTAGAGTCGGCGGGGAGCACAGATACGCAGTATTTT.